Each of the 11 T cell receptor gamma chains below was sequenced from the same sample in a study of gamma-delta T cells after stem cell transplantation. TCRdb re-processed the RT-PCR reads using CATT. The sample has about 500 gamma-chain clones; approximately 63% are singletons. The source material was gamma-delta T cells. The receptors derive from a human donor. It is not recorded whose cells these are; they may come from a transplant donor.

The table lists this clone with a few counts. The sample carries other DNA sequences with the same CDR3. The genes are TRGV9 and TRGJP. TCRdb leaves out the J gene; it was filled in here by matching the DNA to germline. The junction had 20 bases not matched to a gene; V was cut back by 3 bases and J by 9 bases. Germline V gives CDR1 GITISATS, CDR2 ISYDGTV (reference sequence). CDR3 length equals 20 residues. CDR3 protein: CALWEPNPQQERLGKKIKVF. Here the CDR3 DNA reads TGTGCCTTGTGGGAGCCAAACCCGCAACAGGAGCGGTTGGGCAAAAAAATCAAGGTATTT.

The chain carries TRGV9 and TRGJP. In the absence of a J gene in TCRdb, the DNA was matched to germline to assign it here. Germline V gene data show CDR1 as GITISATS and CDR2 as ISYDGTV (reference sequence). The V segment lost 0 bases and the J segment 6 bases; nucleotides outside the gene matches: 2. The CDR3 totals 16 residues. The CDR3 loop is CALWEVIELGKKIKVF. The CDR3 nucleotides are TGTGCCTTGTGGGAGGTGATAGAGTTGGGCAAAAAAATCAAGGTATTT.

Comment on this clone: This may be a read error, as it is one base from a much larger clone. Other nucleotide sequences in the sample specify the same CDR3. V is TRGV9 and J is TRGJP. The J gene, not given by TCRdb, was assigned here from a germline match of the nucleotide sequence. This CDR3 has 16 residues. With 0 bases clipped from V and 7 bases from J, the junction kept 3 bases outside the gene matches. Per the germline V gene, CDR1 is GITISATS and CDR2 is ISYDGTV (reference sequence). As DNA, the CDR3 is TGTGCCTTGTGGGAGGTGCGCGAGTTGGGCAAAAAAATCAAGGTATTT. It specifies CALWEVRELGKKIKVF.

This clone has more than one count but fewer than ten. The V and J genes are TRGV9 and TRGJP. The J gene comes from matching the DNA to germline here; TCRdb lacks it. CDR1 and CDR2 (germline): GITISATS, ISYDGTV (reference sequence). Trimming cost V 0 bases and J 6 bases; bases outside gene matches: 5. The CDR3 totals 17 residues. CDR3 sequence: CALWEVRPELGKKIKVF. CDR3 sequence (DNA): TGTGCCTTGTGGGAGGTGAGGCCAGAGTTGGGCAAAAAAATCAAGGTATTT.

The rearrangement joins TRGV9 to TRGJP. TCRdb records no J gene; here it was assigned by comparing the DNA to germline. The CDR3 is 17 residues long. V shed 2 bases, J shed 3 bases, and the junction held 4 bases outside the gene matches. Germline V gene sequence: CDR1 GITISATS, CDR2 ISYDGTV (reference sequence). The CDR3 bases are TGTGCCTTGTGGGAGGGGGAGCAAGAGTTGGGCAAAAAAATCAAGGTATTT. This encodes CALWEGEQELGKKIKVF.

About this clone: Other DNA sequences in the sample encode the same CDR3. The chain combines TRGV9 with TRGJP. TCRdb does not report a J gene; here it was assigned by matching the DNA to germline references. The germline CDR1 and CDR2 sequences are GITISATS and ISYDGTV (reference sequence). This CDR3 has 15 residues. Unmatched junction bases numbered 2, after V lost 3 bases and J lost 6 bases. CDR3 coding DNA: TGTGCCTTGTGGGAGATAGAGTTGGGCAAAAAAATCAAGGTATTT. Its protein is CALWEIELGKKIKVF.

The rearrangement joins TRGV9 to TRGJP. As TCRdb names no J gene, one was assigned here on the basis of a DNA match to germline. The germline V gene has CDR1 GITISATS and CDR2 ISYDGTV (reference sequence). The CDR3 runs 19 residues. The V gene end was trimmed by 3 bases and the J gene end by 3 bases; junction bases not matched to a gene: 11. CDR3 DNA: TGTGCCTTGTGGGAGATCCCCTCCCCGCAAGAGTTGGGCAAAAAAATCAAGGTATTT. This encodes CALWEIPSPQELGKKIKVF.

The V call is TRGV9, the J call TRGJP. Here the J gene was assigned by germline matching of the DNA, as TCRdb has none. Germline V gene lookup returns CDR1 GITISATS and CDR2 ISYDGTV (reference sequence). The trim removed 3 bases at V and 7 bases at J, leaving 9 bases unmatched. The CDR3 sequence is 17 residues long. CDR3 nucleotides: TGTGCCTTGTGGGAGTTACACCCCGAGTTGGGCAAAAAAATCAAGGTATTT. Residues: CALWELHPELGKKIKVF.

For this clone: Other nucleotide sequences from this sample produce the same CDR3. The chain links TRGV4 to TRGJP1. Here the J gene was assigned by germline matching of the DNA, as TCRdb has none. This CDR3 spans 14 amino acids. The V segment lost 10 bases and the J segment 0 bases; nucleotides outside the gene matches: 8. Germline-derived CDR1 and CDR2 are EGSTGY and YDSYTSSV. CDR3 region: CATNYYTTGWFKIF. DNA of the CDR3: TGTGCCACAAACTACTATACCACTGGTTGGTTCAAGATATTT.

The V gene is TRGV8, the J gene TRGJ1 or TRGJ2. Assignment of the J gene here rests on matching the DNA to germline, because TCRdb gives none. V lost 2 bases to trimming and J lost 10 bases; unmatched junction nucleotides: 2. The CDR3 is 10 amino acids. The germline V gene has CDR1 VENAVY and CDR2 YDSYNSRV. The CDR3 coding sequence is TGTGCCACCTGGGATACGAAGAAACTCTTT. It translates to CATWDTKKLF.

J gene calling gave no result, while the V gene is TRGV3. This CDR3 is 13 amino acids long. Germline CDR1 reads VTNTFY; CDR2 reads YDVSTARD (reference sequence). CDR3 protein: CATWDRQNYKKLF. The DNA of the CDR3 is TGTGCCACCTGGGACAGGCAAAATTATAAGAAACTATTT.